These 7 T cell receptor beta chains share one sample of origin, sequenced in a study of T cells and Merkel cell carcinoma outcomes. Generated by immunoSEQ multiplex PCR, the TCRdb table keeps only in-frame clones and is missing some. Among about 19,000 clones listed, more than 65% were seen once. The sample taken for sequencing was tumor tissue from Merkel cell carcinoma. These receptors all stem from a human donor with Merkel cell carcinoma.

There are a few counts of this clone. Within the sample, other DNA sequences also encode this same CDR3. The chain links TRBV2 to TRBJ2-5; tentatively, D is TRBD1 (6 bases). Germline-derived CDR1 and CDR2 are SNHLY and FYNNEI. CDR3 length equals 15 residues. The ends were cut back, 1 base at V and 2 bases at J, with 11 bases in the middle. DNA of the CDR3: TGTGCCAGCAGTGAAGGACTAAGGGGGCAAGAGACCCAGTACTTC. Translating gives CASSEGLRGQETQYF.

This chain links TRBV5-4 with TRBJ2-1, with D hard to call. CDR1 SGHNT and CDR2 YYREEE come from the germline V gene (reference sequence). The CDR3 consists of 13 residues. The ends were cut back, 6 bases at V and 6 bases at J, with 13 bases in the middle. This CDR3 is CASTTQSGNEQFF. The CDR3 nucleotides read TGTGCCAGCACCACCCAAAGTGGCAATGAGCAGTTCTTC.

The J gene is TRBJ2-1, the V gene TRBV5-1; 9 bases are a match to TRBD1. V lost 2 bases, J lost 7 bases, and 4 bases stayed unmatched. This CDR3 spans 14 amino acids. Per the germline V gene, CDR1 is SGHRS and CDR2 is YFSETQ. This chain's CDR3 is CASSFGTGINEQFF. The CDR3 nucleotides are TGCGCCAGCAGCTTCGGGACAGGGATTAATGAGCAGTTCTTC.

By share of the sample, this clone is medium-sized. The chain recombines TRBV27 with TRBJ2-5; TRBD2 might be the D (5 bases). Germline CDR1 reads MNHEY; CDR2 reads SMNVEV (reference sequence). The CDR3 runs 15 residues. Trimming pared 3 bases from V and 5 bases from J, leaving 16 bases between. CDR3 protein: CASSFQRLPIETQYF. The CDR3 bases are TGTGCCAGCAGTTTTCAGCGGCTACCGATTGAGACCCAGTACTTC.

V gene TRBV9 combines with J gene TRBJ1-6; no reliable D call. The V and J ends lost 0 bases and 9 bases respectively, with 4 bases between them. Germline loops: CDR1 SGDLS, CDR2 YYNGEE. The CDR3 covers 12 residues. CDR3 nucleotide sequence: TGTGCCAGCAGCGTAGGCAGTTCACCCCTCCACTTT. Its protein product is CASSVGSSPLHF.

This chain joins TRBV10-2 and TRBJ1-2; D unresolved. CDR3 length: 13 residues. Per germline, CDR1 WSHSY and CDR2 SAAADI. V was pared by 2 bases and J by 4 bases, with 8 bases between. As DNA, the CDR3 is TGCGCCAGCAGTGAGCCAGGAACCTATGGCTACACCTTC. Translating it yields CASSEPGTYGYTF.

J is TRBJ2-1 and V is TRBV4-2, with 8 bases lining up with TRBD2. CDR3 length: 18 residues. With 3 bases clipped from V and 4 bases from J, the junction kept 14 bases outside the gene matches. CDR1 is LGHNA, CDR2 YNFKEQ, per germline. Here the CDR3 DNA reads TGTGCCAGCAGCCACGACCTTACCGGGGGGGCTTTTTACAATGAGCAGTTCTTC. Encoded protein: CASSHDLTGGAFYNEQFF.